The 14 T cell receptor beta chains reported below all come from one sample, sequenced in a study of cytomegalovirus exposure and HLA in healthy donors. Sequencing used immunoSEQ multiplex PCR; TCRdb keeps in-frame clones, though not all of them. The table lists about 110,000 clones, approximately 85% of them singletons. Sequenced input: PBMCs. The source is a woman aged 18-29 years in good health and CMV-seronegative.

V is TRBV19 and J is TRBJ1-5, with D perhaps TRBD1 (5 bases). Germline V gene sequence: CDR1 LNHDA, CDR2 SQIVND (reference sequence). Trimming took off 9 bases at V and 7 bases at J, with 25 bases between the two ends. This CDR3 contains 16 residues. CDR3 sequence reads: CASVGGVNPWYQPQHF. DNA of the CDR3: TGTGCCAGCGTTGGGGGGGTGAACCCCTGGTACCAGCCCCAGCATTTT.

This chain joins TRBV28 and TRBJ2-7, with 9 positions matching TRBD1. This CDR3 has 12 residues. The V segment lost 11 bases and the J segment 5 bases; nucleotides outside the gene matches: 7. CDR1 MDHEN and CDR2 SYDVKM come from the germline V gene. The CDR3 nucleotides are TGTGCCGAGGGGACAGGGAGTCACGAGCAGTACTTC. It codes for CAEGTGSHEQYF.

The chain uses TRBV25-1 and TRBJ1-2, with D maybe TRBD1 (6 bases). Germline CDR1 MGHDK, CDR2 SYGVNS. The ends were cut back, 3 bases at V and 4 bases at J, with 24 bases in the middle. The CDR3 totals 18 residues. In DNA form, the CDR3 reads TGTGCCAGCAGTGATCCTACCTGGACAGAAGCGCCTTTCTATGGCTACACCTTC. Translation gives CASSDPTWTEAPFYGYTF.

The J gene is TRBJ1-6, the V gene TRBV19; D uncertain. Per the germline V gene, CDR1 is LNHDA and CDR2 is SQIVND (reference sequence). V lost 3 bases to trimming and J lost 6 bases, with 12 bases between them. The CDR3 is 15 amino acids. CDR3 sequence: CASSMRMEANSPLHF. CDR3 DNA sequence: TGTGCCAGTAGTATGCGCATGGAGGCTAATTCACCCCTCCACTTT.

This rearrangement joins TRBV2 to TRBJ2-7; TRBD1 might be the D (5 bases). CDR3 length: 14 amino acids. Per the germline V gene, CDR1 is SNHLY and CDR2 is FYNNEI. The ends were cut back, 4 bases at V and 3 bases at J, with 13 bases in the middle. The CDR3 region is CASSVWQGLYEQYF. In DNA form, the CDR3 reads TGTGCCAGCAGTGTTTGGCAGGGTCTCTACGAGCAGTACTTC.

CDR3 nucleotide sequence: TGTGCCACTACCGACAGGGTGGCTGGCTACACCTTC. The encoded protein is CATTDRVAGYTF. The chain uses TRBV6-1 and TRBJ1-2, with 7 nucleotides matching TRBD1. This CDR3 comprises 12 residues. Trimming cost V 10 bases and J 7 bases; bases outside gene matches: 9. Per germline, CDR1 MNHNS and CDR2 SASEGT.

This clone was observed a handful of times. This rearrangement joins TRBV6-5 to TRBJ1-2; D is uncertain. Germline CDR1 and CDR2: MNHEY and SVGAGI. Trimming pared 6 bases from V and 8 bases from J, leaving 7 bases between. The CDR3 contains 10 residues. The CDR3 sequence: CASRKEGYTF. DNA of the CDR3: TGTGCCAGCAGAAAGGAGGGCTACACCTTC.

This clone was counted once. The J gene is TRBJ1-2, the V gene TRBV6-5, with D possibly matching TRBD1 (5 bases). With 5 bases removed from V and 6 bases from J, the gap between germline ends came to 16 bases. Germline V gene data show CDR1 as MNHEY and CDR2 as SVGAGI. The CDR3 extends over 14 amino acids. The CDR3 nucleotides are TGTGCCAGCAGTCCGCCGGGACTCCGAGATGGCTACACCTTC. Translation: CASSPPGLRDGYTF.

This clone has a handful of counts. The CDR3 bases are TGTGCCTGGAGTGTGCGCAAAAGGGGCTACGAGCAGTACTTC. Protein: CAWSVRKRGYEQYF. The V and J genes are TRBV30 and TRBJ2-7; D may be TRBD1 (5 bases). Trimming took off 0 bases at V and 3 bases at J, with 12 bases between the two ends. Germline lookup yields CDR1 GTSNPN and CDR2 SVGIG (reference sequence). The CDR3 extends over 14 amino acids.

The rearrangement links TRBV28 to TRBJ1-2; the match to TRBD1 covers 7 bases. The germline gives CDR1 MDHEN, CDR2 SYDVKM. The junction had 3 bases not matched to a gene; V was cut back by 2 bases and J by 3 bases. This CDR3 has 14 amino acids. The CDR3 DNA sequence: TGTGCCAGCAGTTTAACTGGGACAGACTATGGCTACACCTTC. Its translation: CASSLTGTDYGYTF.

The chain is built from TRBV9 and TRBJ2-1, with unresolved D. Germline V gene data show CDR1 as SGDLS and CDR2 as YYNGEE. The V gene lost 0 bases and the J gene lost 3 bases, with 10 bases spanning the gap. This CDR3 contains 15 residues. CDR3 sequence (DNA): TGTGCCAGCAGCGTAGGCGGCTCCCTCTACAATGAGCAGTTCTTC. Translation gives CASSVGGSLYNEQFF. Based on the CDR3 plus reference TRBV9 and TRBJ2-1, the full variable domain is DSGVTQTPKHLITATGQRVTLRCSPRSGDLSVYWYQQSLDQGLQFLIQYYNGEERAKGNILERFSAQQFPDLHSELNLSSLELGDSALYFCASSVGGSLYNEQFFGPGTRLTVL.

The chain joins TRBV27 to TRBJ2-2; TRBD2 might be the D (6 bases). Trimming left V 6 bases short and J 5 bases short, with 13 bases between. Germline CDR1 and CDR2: MNHEY and SMNVEV (reference sequence). The CDR3 sequence is 14 residues long. CDR3 sequence (DNA): TGTGCCAGCAGATTAACCGGGGGAACCGGGGAGCTGTTTTTT. Protein: CASRLTGGTGELFF.

The V and J genes are TRBV19 and TRBJ1-5; a possible D gene is TRBD1 (6 bases). CDR1 LNHDA and CDR2 SQIVND come from the germline V gene (reference sequence). The CDR3 spans 13 residues. V gave up 4 bases and J gave up 7 bases, with 11 bases separating them. The CDR3 here is CASSTGVEQPQHF. Written as DNA, the CDR3 is TGTGCCAGTAGTACAGGGGTTGAACAGCCCCAGCATTTT.

The chain is built from TRBV13 and TRBJ1-1, with D perhaps TRBD1 (5 bases). The V end lost 8 bases, the J end lost 7 bases, and 11 bases lay between the germline ends. The CDR3 spans 11 residues. Germline-derived CDR1 and CDR2 are PRHDT and FYEKMQ (reference sequence). The CDR3 bases are TGTGCCAGCCACTCGGGGGTTGAAGCTTTCTTT. Its protein product is CASHSGVEAFF.